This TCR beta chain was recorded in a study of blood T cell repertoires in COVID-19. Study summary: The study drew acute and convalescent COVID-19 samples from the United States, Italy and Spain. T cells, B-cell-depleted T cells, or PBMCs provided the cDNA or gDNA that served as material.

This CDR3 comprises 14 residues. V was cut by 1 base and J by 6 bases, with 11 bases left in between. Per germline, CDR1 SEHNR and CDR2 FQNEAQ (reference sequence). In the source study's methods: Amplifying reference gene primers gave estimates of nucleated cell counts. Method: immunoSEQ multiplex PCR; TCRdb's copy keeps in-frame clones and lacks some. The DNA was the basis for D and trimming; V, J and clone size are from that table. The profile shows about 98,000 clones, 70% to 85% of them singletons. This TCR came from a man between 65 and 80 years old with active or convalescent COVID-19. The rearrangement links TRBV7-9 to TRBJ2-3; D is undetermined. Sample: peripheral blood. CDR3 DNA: TGTGCCAGCAGCTTAGAGCCAACCCACGATACGCAGTATTTT. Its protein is CASSLEPTHDTQYF.